A single sample gave rise to the 6 T cell receptor beta chains below, sequenced in a study of T-cell memory formation after mild COVID-19 (dated by TCRdb to the early 2020s). The library was produced with 5' RACE. Sequenced using an Illumina NovaSeq 6000. Clones were called with MiXCR by TCRdb after fastp trimmed the public reads at Q25, and only in-frame beta chains were retained. Duplicate CDR3 protein sequences are folded into a single record with the most common DNA and genes. This sample comprises hundreds of thousands of distinct CDR3 sequences, 20% of them detected only once. Around an eighth of the sample is taken by the ten largest. What was sequenced was PBMCs or a T cell subset sorted from them (not recorded which). The receptor set was obtained from an adult woman who had mild COVID-19 (a few samples of this study predate the infection). The sample titles of this study are shuffled in the database, so cell type and time point are left out; the donor was told from shared clones.

The gene calls are TRBV12-3 or TRBV12-4 and TRBJ2-4, with 10 nucleotides matching TRBD2. The CDR3 is 15 amino acids. Unmatched junction bases numbered 4, after V lost 6 bases and J lost 2 bases. The CDR3 reads CASSEAGGTKNIQYF. The CDR3, as DNA: TGTGCCAGCAGCGAAGCGGGGGGGACCAAAAACATTCAGTACTTC.

Of note for this clonotype: Since no conserved phenylalanine or tryptophan closes the CDR3, a read error is the likely cause. The rearrangement joins TRBV29-1 to TRBJ1-2; a weak D match, TRBD1 (6 bases). The V gene lost 7 bases and the J gene lost 2 bases, with 14 bases spanning the gap. The V gene's germline CDR1 is SQVTM and CDR2 ANQGSEA. This CDR3 is built from 13 residues. The CDR3 spells CSAGITGNYGYTL. CDR3 bases: TGCAGCGCTGGGATAACAGGGAACTATGGCTACACCCTC.

This clonotype was detected a few times. The genes are TRBV29-1 and TRBJ2-5, with 7 bases that match TRBD2. The junction had 5 bases not matched to a gene; V was cut back by 0 bases and J by 4 bases. This CDR3 has 14 residues. CDR1 and CDR2 (germline): SQVTM, ANQGSEA. The chain's CDR3 is CSVEDRGVSETQYF. In DNA, the CDR3 is TGCAGCGTTGAAGATCGGGGGGTGTCAGAGACCCAGTACTTC.

There are a few counts of this clonotype. The chain uses TRBV13 and TRBJ2-7; 8 bases map to TRBD2. Germline CDR1 and CDR2: PRHDT and FYEKMQ (reference sequence). This CDR3 comprises 16 residues. V dropped 2 bases and J dropped 4; count of bases not matched to a gene: 10. CDR3: CASSLLAASGSYEQYF. The CDR3 nucleotides are TGTGCCAGCAGCTTACTTGCCGCCAGCGGGAGTTACGAGCAGTACTTC.

This clonotype has more than one count but fewer than ten. The chain combines TRBV6-5 with TRBJ1-5, with D perhaps matching TRBD1 (5 bases). V lost 6 bases, J lost 4 bases, and 22 bases lay in between. The germline V gene encodes CDR1 MNHEY and CDR2 SVGAGI. The CDR3 length is 17 residues. Here the CDR3 reads CASSLGTVGGSNQPQHF. In DNA, the CDR3 is TGTGCCAGCAGCCTCGGGACCGTCGGGGGTTCAAATCAGCCCCAGCATTTT.

The sample holds a few counts of this clonotype. V and J are TRBV2 and TRBJ1-5, with unresolved D. Looked up from germline, CDR1 is SNHLY and CDR2 is FYNNEI. The CDR3 consists of 15 residues. V was shortened by 6 bases and J by 2 bases, with 14 bases between the two germline ends. The DNA of the CDR3 is TGTGCCAGCAGAGACAAGGCGGGCGGCAATCAGCCCCAGCATTTT. As protein: CASRDKAGGNQPQHF.